The T cell receptor beta chain described here comes from a study of cytomegalovirus exposure and HLA in healthy donors. Both 60 Vbeta primers and 13 Jbeta primers went into the PCR. Libraries were prepared by immunoSEQ multiplex PCR; TCRdb keeps only in-frame clonotypes and omits some of them. The repertoire has some 190,000 clones, around 78% of them found once; the top ten carry 1.5% to 2%. In the case of this clone: Its target is unknown.

Notes on the study in general: Later analysis identified several of the most significant clusters that appeared linked to common viral pathogens. A link between a missense DCLRE1C variant and TCR beta V- and J-gene trimming emerged from a later analysis. Cytomegalovirus status was reportedly diagnosed by the classifier with high specificity and sensitivity.

The sample comprised PBMCs. The source is a man between 18 and 29 years old in good health and CMV-seronegative.

The CDR3 sequence: CASSESNRIYEQYF. CDR3 coding DNA: TGTGCCAGCAGTGAATCTAACAGGATCTACGAGCAGTACTTC. The J gene is TRBJ2-7, the V gene TRBV2; weak D call: TRBD1 (5 bases). Deletions cut 2 bases from V and 3 bases from J, with 11 bases between. The CDR3 has 14 residues. CDR1 is SNHLY and CDR2 is FYNNEI in the germline V gene.